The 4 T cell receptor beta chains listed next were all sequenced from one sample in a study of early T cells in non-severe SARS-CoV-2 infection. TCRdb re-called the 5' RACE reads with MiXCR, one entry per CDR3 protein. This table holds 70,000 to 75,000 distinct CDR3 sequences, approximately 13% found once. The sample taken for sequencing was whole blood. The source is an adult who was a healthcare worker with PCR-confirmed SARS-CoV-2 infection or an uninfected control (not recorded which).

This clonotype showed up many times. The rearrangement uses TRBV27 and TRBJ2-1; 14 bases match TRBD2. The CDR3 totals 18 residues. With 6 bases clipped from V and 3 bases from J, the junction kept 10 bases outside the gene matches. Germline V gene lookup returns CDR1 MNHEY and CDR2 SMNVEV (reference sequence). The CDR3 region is CASSAPRLAGGVYNEQFF. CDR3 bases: TGTGCCAGCAGCGCACCCCGACTAGCGGGGGGGGTCTACAATGAGCAGTTCTTC.

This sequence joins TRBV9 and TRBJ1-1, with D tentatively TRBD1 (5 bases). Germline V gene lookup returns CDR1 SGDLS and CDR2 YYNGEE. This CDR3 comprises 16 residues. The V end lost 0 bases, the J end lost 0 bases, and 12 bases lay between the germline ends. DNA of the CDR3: TGTGCCAGCAGCGTAGCTGGGAGGGGAATGAACACTGAAGCTTTCTTT. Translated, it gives CASSVAGRGMNTEAFF.

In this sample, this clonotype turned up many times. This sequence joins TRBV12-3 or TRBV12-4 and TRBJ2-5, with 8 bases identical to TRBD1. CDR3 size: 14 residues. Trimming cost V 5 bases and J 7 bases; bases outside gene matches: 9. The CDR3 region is CASSLQGVYGTQYF. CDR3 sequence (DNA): TGTGCCAGCAGTCTACAGGGGGTATATGGGACCCAGTACTTC.

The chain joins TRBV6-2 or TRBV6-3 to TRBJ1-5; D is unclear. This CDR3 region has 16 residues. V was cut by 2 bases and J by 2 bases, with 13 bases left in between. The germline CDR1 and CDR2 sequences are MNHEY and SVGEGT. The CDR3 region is CASSYNGPQGNQPQHF. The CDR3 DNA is TGTGCCAGCAGTTACAATGGGCCCCAGGGCAATCAGCCCCAGCATTTT.